The 17 T cell receptor beta chains listed next were all sequenced from one sample in a study of blood T cells in healthy people across ages. PCR was performed a second time for about 6 to 12 cycles using a sample-barcoded 5' primer and a J-beta primer mix. TCRdb re-analysed the 5' RACE reads in MiXCR, keeping a single row per CDR3 protein. The sample yields hundreds of thousands of distinct CDR3 sequences, approximately 30% seen once. Sequenced sample: blood. These receptors were collected from a woman of 80 years or more in good health.

The chain couples TRBV12-5 to TRBJ2-5; D remains unclear. Trimming pared 0 bases from V and 7 bases from J, leaving 3 bases between. Germline V gives CDR1 LGHNT, CDR2 FRNRAP. The CDR3 has 11 amino acids. The DNA for the CDR3 is TGTGCTAGTGGTTTGGTAGGGACCCAGTACTTC. Amino acids: CASGLVGTQYF.

With respect to this clonotype: This may be a read error: a much more frequent sequence differs by one nucleotide. The V and J genes are TRBV5-1 and TRBJ1-1, with a tentative D call TRBD1 (6 bases). V gave up 3 bases and J gave up 7 bases, with 13 bases separating them. The CDR3 is 13 residues long. From germline, CDR1 is SGHRS and CDR2 YFSETQ. CDR3 coding DNA: TGCGCCAGCAGCTCGCAGGGGTGGGGTGAAGCTTTCTTT. It yields the protein CASSSQGWGEAFF.

The gene calls are TRBV5-1 and TRBJ2-3; 10 bases map to TRBD2. With V trimmed by 2 bases and J by 3 bases, 6 bases remained unmatched. CDR1 is SGHRS and CDR2 is YFSETQ in the germline V gene. This CDR3 is built from 16 residues. The DNA of the CDR3 is TGCGCCAGCAGCTTCCAGGCTAGCGGGAGAACAGATACGCAGTATTTT. Amino acid sequence: CASSFQASGRTDTQYF. The full variable domain, completed using reference TRBV5-1 and TRBJ2-3, is KAGVTQTPRYLIKTRGQQVTLSCSPISGHRSVSWYQQTPGQGLQFLFEYFSETQRNKGNFPGRFSGRQFSNSRSEMNVSTLELGDSALYLCASSFQASGRTDTQYFGPGTRLTVL.

This clonotype was seen many times. The gene calls are TRBV20-1 and TRBJ2-7, with D possibly being TRBD2 (7 bases). This CDR3 region has 15 residues. Per the germline V gene, CDR1 is DFQATT and CDR2 is SNEGSKA (reference sequence). Trimming took off 5 bases at V and 7 bases at J, with 24 bases between the two ends. CDR3 DNA sequence: TGCAGTGCTTCTCGGGGGGCAGGAAAAGCGGGGGAGCAGTACTTC. Its translation is CSASRGAGKAGEQYF.

The chain links TRBV7-8 to TRBJ2-1; no firm D call. V shed 9 bases and J shed 7 bases, with 10 bases lying between them. Germline assignment: CDR1 SGHVS and CDR2 FQNEAQ. The CDR3 extends over 11 amino acids. CDR3 region: CARSQPNEQFF. The DNA of the CDR3 is TGTGCCAGAAGCCAGCCTAATGAGCAGTTCTTC.

This clonotype was seen more than once but under ten times. The V and J genes are TRBV6-5 and TRBJ1-5; weak D call: TRBD1 (5 bases). Germline V CDR1 and CDR2: MNHEY, SVGAGI. Between the trimmed V and J ends, which lost 6 bases and 6 bases, there was a span of 15 bases. The CDR3 is 14 amino acids. The DNA of the CDR3 is TGTGCCAGCAGCCTAAAGACGGGGGTTCAGCCCCAGCATTTT. This encodes CASSLKTGVQPQHF.

The chain couples TRBV5-1 to TRBJ1-1; no clear D. The CDR3 is made up of 14 amino acids. Germline CDR1 reads SGHRS; CDR2 reads YFSETQ. Trimming removed 6 bases from V and 2 bases from J, with 14 bases in between. The CDR3 DNA is TGCGCCAGCATGGGGTCCGGAACCAACACTGAAGCTTTCTTT. It is translated as CASMGSGTNTEAFF.

This clonotype was counted many times. This chain connects TRBV20-1 to TRBJ1-5; tentatively, D is TRBD1 (5 bases). Trimming took 3 bases from V and 2 from J, leaving 14 bases between them. This CDR3 contains 15 residues. Germline V gene sequence: CDR1 DFQATT, CDR2 SNEGSKA (reference sequence). CDR3 region: CSASDSDSRNQPQHF. In DNA form, the CDR3 reads TGCAGTGCTAGTGACAGTGACAGCCGCAATCAGCCCCAGCATTTT.

This clonotype was counted a few times. J is TRBJ2-1 and V is TRBV6-2 or TRBV6-3, with D possibly TRBD2 on 7 matching bases. Germline CDR1 reads MNHEY; CDR2 reads SVGEGT. The CDR3 has 14 amino acids. V was clipped by 2 bases and J by 10 bases, with 15 bases between them. The CDR3 here is CASSYNRGGGEQFF. The CDR3 coding sequence is TGTGCCAGCAGTTACAATCGGGGAGGGGGAGAGCAGTTCTTC.

This clonotype was seen a few times. The chain carries TRBV20-1 and TRBJ2-3; possibly TRBD1 or TRBD2 for D (6 bases each). Germline loops: CDR1 DFQATT, CDR2 SNEGSKA (reference sequence). The CDR3 has 16 amino acids. Trimming shortened V by 3 bases and J by 1 base, and 17 bases separated the two germline ends. CDR3 region: CSARAWRGAGTDTQYF. In DNA, the CDR3 is TGCAGTGCTAGGGCCTGGAGGGGGGCGGGCACAGATACGCAGTATTTT.

In this sample, this clonotype turned up many times. The chain combines TRBV5-1 with TRBJ2-7; D may match TRBD1 or TRBD2 (6 bases each). Trimming stripped 1 base from V and 2 bases from J, with 13 bases between. Germline V gene data show CDR1 as SGHRS and CDR2 as YFSETQ. The CDR3 is 15 amino acids. As DNA, the CDR3 is TGCGCCAGCAGCTTGAGGGCAGGGGAGGCCTACGAGCAGTACTTC. It specifies CASSLRAGEAYEQYF.

This rearrangement joins TRBV20-1 to TRBJ2-1; the match to TRBD1 covers 7 bases. With 3 bases clipped from V and 5 bases from J, the junction kept 10 bases outside the gene matches. The CDR3 contains 15 residues. CDR1 is DFQATT and CDR2 is SNEGSKA in the germline V gene (reference sequence). The CDR3 spells CSASRPGTDDNEQFF. CDR3 sequence (DNA): TGCAGTGCTAGCCGACCCGGGACAGATGACAATGAGCAGTTCTTC.

Concerning this clonotype itself: A much larger clone lies a single base off, so this may be a read error. The chain combines TRBV7-6 with TRBJ2-7, with D perhaps matching TRBD1 (6 bases). CDR1 and CDR2 (germline): SGHVS, FNYEAQ. Trimming stripped 5 bases from V and 4 bases from J, with 12 bases between. The CDR3 contains 13 residues. As DNA, the CDR3 is TGTGCCAGCAGCCCCGGACAGTGGTACGAGCAGTACTTC. It specifies CASSPGQWYEQYF.

J is TRBJ1-5 and V is TRBV3-1; D gene ambiguous. CDR1 is LGHDT and CDR2 is YNNKEL in the germline V gene (reference sequence). Trimming took off 2 bases at V and 2 bases at J, with 4 bases between the two ends. The CDR3 length is 13 residues. CDR3: CASSQTRNQPQHF. The CDR3 nucleotides are TGTGCCAGCAGCCAAACCCGCAATCAGCCCCAGCATTTT.

This clonotype was recorded many times. The chain employs TRBV6-6 and TRBJ2-1, with a weak D call TRBD2 (5 bases). Germline V gives CDR1 MNHNY, CDR2 SVGAGI (reference sequence). The CDR3 consists of 14 residues. The germline V and J ends were trimmed by 2 bases and 6 bases, with 11 bases remaining between them. CDR3 DNA: TGTGCCAGCAGTTACCTTTCTCGGGGCAATGAGCAGTTCTTC. This encodes CASSYLSRGNEQFF.

This chain links TRBV5-1 with TRBJ2-5, with TRBD2 matching 9 bases. This CDR3 region has 14 residues. CDR1 is SGHRS, CDR2 YFSETQ, per germline. Trimming at V came to 6 bases and at J to 1 base, leaving 4 bases not matched to a gene. In DNA, the CDR3 is TGCGCCAGCAACCCGACTAGCGGCCAAGAGACCCAGTACTTC. This encodes CASNPTSGQETQYF.

With regard to this clonotype: A single base separates this from a much larger clone, so it may be a read error. The chain uses TRBV9 and TRBJ2-1; 9 bases fit TRBD2. The length of the CDR3 is 15 residues. Looked up from germline, CDR1 is SGDLS and CDR2 is YYNGEE. For the CDR3, the DNA is TGTGCCAGCAACGTAGGCGGGGGGGCCTCAGATGAGCAGTTCTTC. It yields the protein CASNVGGGASDEQFF.